The sequence of this T cell receptor beta chain was determined in a study of OX40 agonist ivuxolimab in advanced cancers. CDR1 is MNHEY, CDR2 SVGAGI, per germline. Deletions cut 7 bases from V and 2 bases from J, with 17 bases between. This CDR3 is built from 15 residues. The table came from immunoSEQ multiplex PCR; TCRdb's copy has only in-frame clones and leaves some out. The sample has under 80,000 clones, roughly four fifths seen once. The sequence was obtained from an adult with an advanced solid tumor such as melanoma, head and neck, liver or kidney cancer. The specimen was CD4+ or CD8+ T cells sorted from blood, collected in a trial of the OX40 agonist ivuxolimab. The rearrangement uses TRBV6-5 and TRBJ1-2; D perhaps matches TRBD1 (6 bases). The CDR3 DNA reads TGTGCCAGCACCGACTGGTCCCAGGGGAACTATGGCTACACCTTC. Amino acids: CASTDWSQGNYGYTF.